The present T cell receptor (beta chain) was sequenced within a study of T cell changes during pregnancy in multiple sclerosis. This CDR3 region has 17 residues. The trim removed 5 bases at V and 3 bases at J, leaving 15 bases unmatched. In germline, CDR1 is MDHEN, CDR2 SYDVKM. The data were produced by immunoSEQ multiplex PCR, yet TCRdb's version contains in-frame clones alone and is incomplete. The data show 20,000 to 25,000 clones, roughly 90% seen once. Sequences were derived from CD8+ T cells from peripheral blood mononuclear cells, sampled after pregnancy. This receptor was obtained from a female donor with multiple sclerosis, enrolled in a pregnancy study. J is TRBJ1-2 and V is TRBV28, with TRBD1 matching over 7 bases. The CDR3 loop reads CASSPRQGYGSDYGYTF. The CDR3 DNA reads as TGTGCCAGCAGTCCGAGACAGGGATACGGGTCGGACTATGGCTACACCTTC.